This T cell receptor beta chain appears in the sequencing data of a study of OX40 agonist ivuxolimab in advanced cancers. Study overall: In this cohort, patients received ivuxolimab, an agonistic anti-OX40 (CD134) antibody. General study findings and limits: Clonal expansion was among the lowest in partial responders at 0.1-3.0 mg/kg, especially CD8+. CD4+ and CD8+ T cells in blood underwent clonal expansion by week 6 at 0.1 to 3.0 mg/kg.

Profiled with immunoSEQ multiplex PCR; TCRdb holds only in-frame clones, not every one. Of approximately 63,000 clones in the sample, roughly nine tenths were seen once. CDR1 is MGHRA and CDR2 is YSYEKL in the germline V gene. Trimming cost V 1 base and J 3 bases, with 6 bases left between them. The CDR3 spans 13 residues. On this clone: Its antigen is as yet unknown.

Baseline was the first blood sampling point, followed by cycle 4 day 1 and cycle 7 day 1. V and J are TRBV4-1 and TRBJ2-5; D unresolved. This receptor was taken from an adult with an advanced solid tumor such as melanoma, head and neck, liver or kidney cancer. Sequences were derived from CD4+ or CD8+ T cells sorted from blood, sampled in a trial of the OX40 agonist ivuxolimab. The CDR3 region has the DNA TGCGCCAGCAGCCAAGTCGCCGAAGAGACCCAGTACTTC. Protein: CASSQVAEETQYF.